What follows are 3 T cell receptor beta chains derived from one specimen sequenced in a study of T cells in Graves' hyperthyroidism and ophthalmopathy. The source material, RNA transcripts, was used to amplify TCR beta CDR3 regions. Researchers ran a first-round RT-PCR on the TCR CDR3 using the HTBI primer set. TCRdb passed the multiplex PCR reads through MiXCR, listing each CDR3 protein once. This sample has about 380,000 distinct CDR3 sequences, with more than 14% found just once. Material for sequencing was blood. Receptor source: a woman in her 30s with Graves' ophthalmopathy.

This rearrangement joins TRBV12-3 or TRBV12-4 to TRBJ2-1; D not certain. V was trimmed by 5 bases and J by 6 bases, leaving 8 bases between them. The CDR3 is 12 amino acids. Written as DNA, the CDR3 is TGTGCCAGCAGTGTCGTGGGCAATGAGCAGTTCTTC. Translation gives CASSVVGNEQFF.

Points on this clonotype: This may be a read error: a much more frequent sequence differs by one nucleotide. The rearrangement joins TRBV28 to TRBJ2-1; 7 positions match TRBD2. Looked up from germline, CDR1 is MDHEN and CDR2 is SYDVKM. The V gene end was trimmed by 1 base and the J gene end by 9 bases; junction bases not matched to a gene: 3. This CDR3 region has 13 residues. DNA of the CDR3: TGTGCCAGCAGTTTATTTAGCGGGTTTGAGCAGTTCTTC. Translation: CASSLFSGFEQFF.

This clonotype was counted at least ten times. The rearrangement links TRBV6-1 to TRBJ2-1, with D possibly TRBD2 on 5 matching bases. CDR3 length: 14 amino acids. The V end was cut by 2 bases, the J end by 5 bases, with 10 bases between. Germline V gene data show CDR1 as MNHNS and CDR2 as SASEGT. The DNA for the CDR3 is TGTGCCAGCAGTGAACCGGGGAACAACAATGAGCAGTTCTTC. It codes for CASSEPGNNNEQFF.